The TCR beta chain described here comes from a study of Tregs in tolerant kidney transplant recipients. Sequencing was performed with immunoSEQ multiplex PCR; in TCRdb, only in-frame clones are kept and a portion is missing. There are 80,000 to 90,000 clones in the sample; roughly 92% occur only once, and 4.5% to 5% lies in the top ten. V shed 2 bases and J 2 bases; nucleotides not matched to a gene: 5. Germline loops: CDR1 SGHVS, CDR2 FQNEAQ. There are 17 residues in the CDR3. Study findings and constraints: This study did not directly address biological reproducibility. The small number of patients limits these findings pending further validation.

A note on this clone: What it binds is not known.

CD4+CD25+CD127- Tregs, CD4+CD25- non-Tregs, CD4 and CD8 cells were sorted. The TCR sequence derives from a human donor in good health. V is TRBV7-8 and J is TRBJ2-1, with 11 bases aligning to TRBD2. Sequenced material: CD8+ T cells from blood. The CDR3 spells CASSLTLAGVTYNEQFF. Here the CDR3 DNA reads TGTGCCAGCAGCTTAACACTAGCGGGGGTTACCTACAATGAGCAGTTCTTC.